The sequence of this T cell receptor (beta chain) was determined in a study of shared clonotypes between healthy human individuals. Study results and limitations: The study found lower generation probabilities in non-shared clonotypes than in those shared by all four donors. Rarefaction curves obtained for sorted subsets showed sequencing incomplete despite large depth. The sole specimen, blood, was sampled, and tissue repertoires likely differ.

The CDR3 is made up of 13 amino acids. Germline V gives CDR1 MNHEY, CDR2 SVGAGI. Trimming left V 4 bases short and J 4 bases short, with 10 bases between. Repertoires were generated with immunoSEQ multiplex PCR, while TCRdb's copy carries only in-frame clones and drops some. The sample has about 2.1 million clones, 85% to 95% seen once; the top ten hold about 1.5%. As regards this clone: Antigen unknown.

Naive CD8 cells lacked CD45RO, underwent positive selection for CCR7 and left out terminally differentiated effector memory CD45RA+ cells. Sequenced: naive CD8+ T cells from PBMCs. V is TRBV6-5 and J is TRBJ1-2; tentative D call: TRBD1 (6 bases). The source of this sequence is a man younger than 35 in good health. Some clones in this sample may be carry-over from other donors' samples. This CDR3 reads CASSSKDSYGYTF. The CDR3 coding sequence is TGTGCCAGCAGTTCCAAGGACAGCTATGGCTACACCTTC.